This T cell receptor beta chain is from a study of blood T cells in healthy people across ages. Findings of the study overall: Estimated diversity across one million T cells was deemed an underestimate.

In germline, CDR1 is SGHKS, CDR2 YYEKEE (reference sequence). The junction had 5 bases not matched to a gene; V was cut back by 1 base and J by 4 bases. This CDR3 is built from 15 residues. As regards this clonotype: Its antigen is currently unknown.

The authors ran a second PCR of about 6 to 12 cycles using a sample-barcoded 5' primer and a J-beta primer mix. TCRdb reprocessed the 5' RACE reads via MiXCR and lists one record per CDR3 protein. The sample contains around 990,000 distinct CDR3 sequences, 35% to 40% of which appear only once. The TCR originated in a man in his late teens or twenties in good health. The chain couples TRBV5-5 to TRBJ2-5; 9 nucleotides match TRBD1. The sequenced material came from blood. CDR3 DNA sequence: TGTGCCAGCAGCTTGAGGGACAGGGAGGCAGAGACCCAGTACTTC. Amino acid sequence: CASSLRDREAETQYF.